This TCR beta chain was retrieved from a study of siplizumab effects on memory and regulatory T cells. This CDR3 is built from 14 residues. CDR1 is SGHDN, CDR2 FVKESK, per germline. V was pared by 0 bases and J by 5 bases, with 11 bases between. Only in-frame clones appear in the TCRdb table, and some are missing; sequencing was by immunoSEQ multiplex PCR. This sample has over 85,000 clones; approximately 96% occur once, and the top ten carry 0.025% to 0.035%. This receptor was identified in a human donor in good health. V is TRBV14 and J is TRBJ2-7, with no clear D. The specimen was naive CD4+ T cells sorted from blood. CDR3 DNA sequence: TGTGCCAGCAGCCAAGATTTCTGGCGGAACGAGCAGTACTTC. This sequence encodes CASSQDFWRNEQYF.